The 8 T cell receptor beta chains given below trace back to one sample, sequenced in a study of regulatory T cells in long-lasting Graves disease. Time point described: persistent/refractory GD, antithyroid drugs over 5 years with positive TRAb. The TCR library used RNA extracted from PBMCs. For TCR beta, libraries came from iRepertoire HTBI primers and Arm-PCR of CDR3 regions. TCRdb reprocessed the multiplex PCR reads via MiXCR and lists one record per CDR3 protein. The table shows 650,000 to 850,000 distinct CDR3 sequences, with approximately 29% occurring only once. The source material was peripheral blood mononuclear cells (PBMCs), sampled when the disease was refractory, from a patient treated with antithyroid drugs. These receptors were obtained from a female donor with Graves disease.

The genes are TRBV29-1 and TRBJ2-7; possibly TRBD2 for D (5 bases). V lost 6 bases and J 2 bases, leaving 8 bases between the germline ends. The CDR3 has 11 amino acids. CDR1 is SQVTM and CDR2 is ANQGSEA in the germline V gene. CDR3 DNA sequence: TGCAGCGTCCGAGGGACCTACGAGCAGTACTTC. Translating gives CSVRGTYEQYF.

This clonotype has a count of ten or more. The rearrangement joins TRBV12-3 or TRBV12-4 to TRBJ1-5; possible D gene TRBD1, 6 bases. The CDR3 sequence is 17 residues long. V was trimmed by 5 bases and J by 4 bases, leaving 21 bases between them. CDR3: CASSPGTIRRVNQPQHF. CDR3 DNA: TGTGCCAGCAGTCCCGGGACAATCCGTCGGGTGAATCAGCCCCAGCATTTT.

CDR3 protein: CASSFELANAEQYF. CDR3 nucleotide sequence: TGTGCCAGCAGCTTTGAACTAGCAAACGCCGAGCAGTACTTC. The chain links TRBV7-2 to TRBJ2-7; D is perhaps TRBD2 (6 bases). Germline V gene lookup returns CDR1 SGHTA and CDR2 FQGNSA. V was trimmed by 3 bases and J by 6 bases, leaving 15 bases between them. The CDR3 has 14 residues.

This clonotype was observed at least ten times. The DNA for the CDR3 is TGTGCCAGCAGTACCCCGTTGGGGGGGAGGTTTTTCGAGCAGTACTTC. Its protein product is CASSTPLGGRFFEQYF. This sequence joins TRBV12-3 or TRBV12-4 and TRBJ2-7; 7 bases agree with TRBD2. This CDR3 comprises 16 residues. V dropped 5 bases and J dropped 6; count of bases not matched to a gene: 16.

This clonotype was found many times. CDR3 in amino acids: CASSRDSSGANVLTF. CDR3 nucleotides: TGTGCCAGCAGCCGGGACAGTTCTGGGGCCAACGTCCTGACTTTC. The V gene is TRBV28, the J gene TRBJ2-6, with 7 bases identical to TRBD1. V lost 6 bases and J lost 1; bases outside the gene matches: 3. This CDR3 is 15 amino acids long. The germline V gene encodes CDR1 MDHEN and CDR2 SYDVKM.

This clonotype was detected ten times or more. The chain uses TRBV12-3 or TRBV12-4 and TRBJ1-2; D unclear. This CDR3 is 12 amino acids long. Trimming stripped 6 bases from V and 0 bases from J, with 5 bases between. DNA for the CDR3: TGTGCCAGCAGAGTCTCTAACTATGGCTACACCTTC. Its translation: CASRVSNYGYTF.

This chain uses TRBV2 with TRBJ2-4, with TRBD2 as a possible D gene (6 bases). There are 19 residues in the CDR3. In germline, CDR1 is SNHLY, CDR2 FYNNEI. Trimming took off 5 bases at V and 0 bases at J, with 23 bases between the two ends. The CDR3 reads CASSSRLVPLPVAKNIQYF. DNA of the CDR3: TGTGCCAGCAGTTCAAGACTAGTTCCACTGCCCGTAGCCAAAAACATTCAGTACTTC.

This CDR3 reads CASSANRGRITEAFF. Here the CDR3 DNA reads TGTGCCAGCAGTGCCAACAGGGGGCGCATCACTGAAGCTTTCTTT. V and J are TRBV6-1 and TRBJ1-1, with 9 bases lining up with TRBD1. The CDR3 is 15 amino acids. The germline V gene has CDR1 MNHNS and CDR2 SASEGT. Germline trimming cut 4 bases from V and 4 bases from J; bases unmatched to any gene: 7.